One and the same sample provided the 16 T cell receptor beta chains below, sequenced in a study of control samples from healthy donors and cancer patients. Method: immunoSEQ multiplex PCR; TCRdb's copy keeps in-frame clones and lacks some. Found here are approximately 120,000 clones, around 92% of them singletons; the top ten hold approximately 0.58%. The sequenced sample consisted of PBMCs. The receptors shown here come from a man of 80 years or more with head and neck cancer.

J is TRBJ1-1 and V is TRBV4-1, with TRBD1 as a possible D gene (5 bases). Germline V gives CDR1 MGHRA, CDR2 YSYEKL. V was shortened by 4 bases and J by 0 bases, with 12 bases between the two germline ends. CDR3 size: 15 residues. In nucleotides, the CDR3 is TGCGCCAGCAGCCTTGGCCGGGACCTGAACACTGAAGCTTTCTTT. Translation gives CASSLGRDLNTEAFF.

The V and J genes are TRBV4-2 and TRBJ1-1, with D unresolved. Trimming cost V 4 bases and J 5 bases, with 8 bases left between them. Germline CDR1 and CDR2: LGHNA and YNFKEQ. This CDR3 is 12 amino acids long. Here the CDR3 reads CASSLGRTEAFF. The DNA for the CDR3 is TGTGCCAGCAGCCTAGGGCGTACTGAAGCTTTCTTT.

The chain is built from TRBV5-4 and TRBJ1-6; D uncertain. This CDR3 has 14 residues. CDR1 SGHNT and CDR2 YYREEE come from the germline V gene (reference sequence). V lost 3 bases and J 7 bases, leaving 11 bases between the germline ends. The CDR3 DNA reads as TGTGCCAGCAGCTCCCCCTCTGCAAATTCACCCCTCCACTTT. It yields the protein CASSSPSANSPLHF. Full variable domain (missing parts from reference TRBV5-4 and TRBJ1-6): ETGVTQSPTHLIKTRGQQVTLRCSSQSGHNTVSWYQQALGQGPQFIFQYYREEENGRGNFPPRFSGLQFPNYSSELNVNALELDDSALYLCASSSPSANSPLHFGNGTRLTVT.

V is TRBV12-5 and J is TRBJ1-5; D is possibly TRBD1 (5 bases). The V end lost 4 bases, the J end lost 6 bases, and 10 bases lay between the germline ends. This CDR3 comprises 13 residues. Germline V gives CDR1 LGHNT, CDR2 FRNRAP. In DNA, the CDR3 is TGTGCTAGTGGTTCGGGCGGGGGTCAGCCCCAGCATTTT. Encoded protein: CASGSGGGQPQHF.

The rearrangement links TRBV6-1 to TRBJ2-3; 12 bases align to TRBD1. Germline trimming cut 4 bases from V and 3 bases from J; bases unmatched to any gene: 5. The CDR3 totals 16 residues. Germline V gene lookup returns CDR1 MNHNS and CDR2 SASEGT. The chain's CDR3 is CASSARDRGPTDTQYF. The CDR3 DNA reads TGTGCCAGCAGTGCCCGGGACAGGGGGCCTACAGATACGCAGTATTTT.

J is TRBJ2-7 and V is TRBV3-1 (or the pseudogene TRBV3-2); D not certain. The CDR3 contains 12 residues. CDR1 and CDR2 from the germline V gene are LGHDT and YNNKEL (reference sequence). V was shortened by 4 bases and J by 1 base, with 5 bases between the two germline ends. DNA of the CDR3: TGTGCCAGCAGCCTGGGGTCCTACGAGCAGTACTTC. Translation: CASSLGSYEQYF.

This chain joins TRBV24-1 and TRBJ2-2, with D unclear. The CDR3 has 14 amino acids. V lost 4 bases to trimming and J lost 6 bases, with 11 bases between them. Germline V gene data show CDR1 as KGHDR and CDR2 as SFDVKD. CDR3 sequence reads: CATSDTRAAGELFF. The DNA of the CDR3 is TGTGCCACCAGTGACACCAGAGCCGCCGGGGAGCTGTTTTTT.

CDR3 coding DNA: TGTGCCAGCACAAGGGGGGGCGGCAGTTTTACTGAAGCTTTCTTT. This codes for CASTRGGGSFTEAFF. This chain links TRBV7-9 with TRBJ1-1, with a weak D call TRBD1 (6 bases). The CDR3 is 15 amino acids. Trimming left V 7 bases short and J 5 bases short, with 20 bases between. The germline V gene has CDR1 SEHNR and CDR2 FQNEAQ (reference sequence).

The chain has TRBV2 and TRBJ2-3; 11 bases are a match to TRBD1. V trimming: 0 bases; J trimming: 3 bases; junction bases outside the gene matches: 11. The CDR3 runs 19 residues. The germline CDR1 and CDR2 sequences are SNHLY and FYNNEI. CDR3: CASSEALDRGHSGTDTQYF. CDR3 in DNA: TGTGCCAGCAGTGAAGCGCTGGACAGGGGGCATTCGGGTACAGATACGCAGTATTTT. Filled out from reference TRBV2 and TRBJ2-3, the complete variable domain reads EPEVTQTPSHQVTQMGQEVILRCVPISNHLYFYWYRQILGQKVEFLVSFYNNEISEKSEIFDDQFSVERPDGSNFTLKIRSTKLEDSAMYFCASSEALDRGHSGTDTQYFGPGTRLTVL.

Written as DNA, the CDR3 is TGTGCCAGTAGTTCACCCCCGGGGGACAGCCCCTATGGCTACACCTTC. Its translation is CASSSPPGDSPYGYTF. This sequence joins TRBV19 and TRBJ1-2, with TRBD1 matching 7 bases. The CDR3 loop spans 16 amino acids. Trimming at V came to 5 bases and at J to 4 bases, leaving 13 bases not matched to a gene. The germline gives CDR1 LNHDA, CDR2 SQIVND (reference sequence).

The chain couples TRBV6-5 to TRBJ1-1; D gene unclear. Germline CDR1 is MNHEY and CDR2 is SVGAGI. The CDR3 consists of 11 residues. Trimming took off 8 bases at V and 1 base at J, with 5 bases between the two ends. The chain's CDR3 is CASLQNTEAFF. The CDR3 DNA is TGTGCCAGCCTACAGAACACTGAAGCTTTCTTT.

The J gene is TRBJ1-2, the V gene TRBV11-2; no reliable D call. Trimming shortened V by 0 bases and J by 4 bases, and 9 bases separated the two germline ends. Germline values: CDR1 SGHAT, CDR2 FQNNGV. The CDR3 is 14 residues long. The CDR3 DNA follows: TGTGCCAGCAGCTTAGATGGCAGCCCCTATGGCTACACCTTC. It is translated as CASSLDGSPYGYTF.

On this clone itself: The same CDR3 arises from other DNA sequences in this sample as well. This chain joins TRBV6-5 and TRBJ2-5, with TRBD2 matching over 7 bases. CDR1 is MNHEY and CDR2 is SVGAGI in the germline V gene. The V segment lost 6 bases and the J segment 2 bases; nucleotides outside the gene matches: 3. CDR3 length equals 13 residues. The chain's CDR3 is CASRRGGQETQYF. The CDR3 DNA follows: TGTGCCAGCAGGAGGGGAGGGCAAGAGACCCAGTACTTC.

This chain connects TRBV5-1 to TRBJ1-2, with 7 bases aligning to TRBD1. Germline loops: CDR1 SGHRS, CDR2 YFSETQ. The CDR3 is 14 residues long. The junction had 11 bases not matched to a gene; V was cut back by 7 bases and J by 5 bases. The CDR3 protein is CASRSLTGKYGYTF. The CDR3, as DNA: TGCGCCAGCCGCTCATTGACAGGGAAGTATGGCTACACCTTC. The entire variable domain, with the rest obtained from reference TRBV5-1 and TRBJ1-2, is as follows: KAGVTQTPRYLIKTRGQQVTLSCSPISGHRSVSWYQQTPGQGLQFLFEYFSETQRNKGNFPGRFSGRQFSNSRSEMNVSTLELGDSALYLCASRSLTGKYGYTFGSGTRLTVV.

The genes are TRBV5-1 and TRBJ2-4; D not resolved. V was clipped by 1 base and J by 1 base, with 6 bases between them. CDR1 and CDR2 (germline): SGHRS, YFSETQ. This CDR3 comprises 14 residues. CDR3 in amino acids: CASSLSRAKNIQYF. CDR3 sequence (DNA): TGCGCCAGCAGCTTGTCCAGGGCCAAAAACATTCAGTACTTC.

The J gene is TRBJ2-6, the V gene TRBV18; possibly TRBD1 or TRBD2 for D (6 bases each). Germline CDR1 reads KGHSH; CDR2 reads LQKENI. Trimming removed 8 bases at V and 0 bases at J, with 26 bases between. The CDR3 length is 20 residues. The CDR3 is CASASAVLGAVSSGANVLTF. Written as DNA, the CDR3 is TGTGCCAGCGCTAGCGCGGTATTGGGGGCCGTAAGCTCTGGGGCCAACGTCCTGACTTTC.